This passage covers 27 T cell receptor beta chains from one sample sequenced in a study of CD8+ T cells in alopecia areata. The treatment here: oral pan-JAK inhibitor, 5-10 mg twice daily. Following RNA extraction, reverse transcription yielded cDNA that acted as the sequencing template. The protocol was immunoSEQ multiplex PCR, while the TCRdb copy is restricted to in-frame clones and leaves out a portion. The sample holds 100,000 to 150,000 clones; approximately 52% are singletons and the top ten take 30%. The sample here was CD8+ T cells sorted from blood, taken at week 4, from a patient treated with tofacitinib. The receptors here all came from a human donor with alopecia areata.

The chain carries TRBV11-2 and TRBJ2-1; 8 bases line up with TRBD1. Germline assignment: CDR1 SGHAT and CDR2 FQNNGV. The CDR3 length is 16 residues. V lost 5 bases to trimming and J lost 4 bases; unmatched junction nucleotides: 10. Here the CDR3 DNA reads TGTGCCAGCAGCGTGTCAGGGGGCTTACCGTACAATGAGCAGTTCTTC. This sequence encodes CASSVSGGLPYNEQFF.

The gene calls are TRBV30 and TRBJ2-1; no firm D call. Per the germline V gene, CDR1 is GTSNPN and CDR2 is SVGIG (reference sequence). This CDR3 is 8 amino acids long. CDR3 sequence reads: CSYNEQFF. The CDR3 DNA is TGTTCCTACAATGAGCAGTTCTTC.

V and J are TRBV23-1 and TRBJ2-5; D is ambiguous. TRBV23-1 is sorted into the ORF group, with uncertain function. V was cut by 5 bases and J by 3 bases, with 7 bases left in between. CDR3 length equals 12 residues. The CDR3 here is CASSGREETQYF. The CDR3 DNA is TGCGCCAGCAGTGGTAGGGAAGAGACCCAGTACTTC.

This clone was counted between two and nine times. The chain couples TRBV30 to TRBJ2-1; the D is unclear. Germline assignment: CDR1 GTSNPN and CDR2 SVGIG (reference sequence). The CDR3 sequence is 12 residues long. Trimming took 2 bases from V and 6 from J, leaving 8 bases between them. Here the CDR3 reads CAWSSLLNEQFF. CDR3 sequence (DNA): TGTGCCTGGAGTTCCCTGCTCAATGAGCAGTTCTTC.

CDR3: CSVGSGGNQPQHF. The DNA for the CDR3 is TGCAGCGTTGGTTCAGGAGGCAATCAGCCCCAGCATTTT. The genes are TRBV29-1 and TRBJ1-5, with D unclear. V shed 4 bases and J shed 2 bases, with 9 bases lying between them. The CDR3 consists of 13 residues. The germline CDR1 and CDR2 sequences are SQVTM and ANQGSEA. The full variable domain, in which reference TRBV29-1 and TRBJ1-5 provide the parts outside the CDR3, is SAVISQKPSRDICQRGTSLTIQCQVDSQVTMMFWYRQQPGQSLTLIATANQGSEATYESGFVIDKFPISRPNLTFSTLTVSNMSPEDSSIYLCSVGSGGNQPQHFGDGTRLSIL.

Comment on this clone: Different DNA sequences within this sample yield the same CDR3. The chain has TRBV29-1 and TRBJ2-1; D call uncertain. CDR1 and CDR2 from the germline V gene are SQVTM and ANQGSEA. CDR3 length: 11 amino acids. V dropped 6 bases and J dropped 2 bases, with 5 bases sitting between them. The chain's CDR3 is CSVDTYNEQFF. The CDR3 DNA is TGCAGCGTCGACACCTACAATGAGCAGTTCTTC.

The chain couples TRBV29-1 to TRBJ1-1; maybe TRBD1 (6 bases). The CDR3 spans 13 residues. The V end was cut by 4 bases, the J end by 5 bases, with 14 bases between. CDR1 is SQVTM and CDR2 is ANQGSEA in the germline V gene. The CDR3 DNA reads TGCAGCGTTGTTGCAGGGGTGTGGACTGAAGCTTTCTTT. Translated: CSVVAGVWTEAFF. Full variable domain (remainder filled in from reference TRBV29-1 and TRBJ1-1): SAVISQKPSRDICQRGTSLTIQCQVDSQVTMMFWYRQQPGQSLTLIATANQGSEATYESGFVIDKFPISRPNLTFSTLTVSNMSPEDSSIYLCSVVAGVWTEAFFGQGTRLTVV.

This clone showed up just a few times. The gene calls are TRBV27 and TRBJ1-1; possible D gene TRBD1, 6 bases. Germline CDR1 MNHEY, CDR2 SMNVEV (reference sequence). The CDR3 length is 13 residues. Between the trimmed V and J ends, which lost 6 bases and 4 bases, there was a span of 12 bases. This chain's CDR3 is CASRGTWLTEAFF. The DNA for the CDR3 is TGTGCCAGCAGGGGGACATGGCTCACTGAAGCTTTCTTT.

This clone was found a few times. The chain carries TRBV30 and TRBJ1-5, with D unresolved. CDR1 is GTSNPN, CDR2 SVGIG, per germline (reference sequence). Trimming cost V 1 base and J 6 bases, with 10 bases left between them. The CDR3 length is 13 residues. Here the CDR3 reads CAWSALDGQPQHF. Here the CDR3 DNA reads TGTGCCTGGAGTGCCCTGGACGGTCAGCCCCAGCATTTT.

This clone was counted between two and nine times. This sequence joins TRBV7-9 and TRBJ2-7, with D possibly matching TRBD2 (7 bases). Germline CDR1 is SEHNR and CDR2 is FQNEAQ (reference sequence). This CDR3 contains 14 residues. V was cut by 1 base and J by 2 bases, with 9 bases left in between. CDR3 bases: TGTGCCAGCAGCTTAGGCGGGGGCACCTACGAGCAGTACTTC. Amino acid sequence: CASSLGGGTYEQYF. The whole variable domain, filled in from reference TRBV7-9 and TRBJ2-7, reads DTGVSQNPRHKITKRGQNVTFRCDPISEHNRLYWYRQTLGQGPEFLTYFQNEAQLEKSRLLSDRFSAERPKGSFSTLEIQRTEQGDSAMYLCASSLGGGTYEQYFGPGTRLTVT.

The V and J genes are TRBV7-9 and TRBJ1-5; D is unresolved. Germline CDR1 is SEHNR and CDR2 is FQNEAQ (reference sequence). The length of the CDR3 is 14 residues. Trimming took 0 bases from V and 7 from J, leaving 10 bases between them. CDR3 loop: CASSLARENQPQHF. The CDR3 DNA reads TGTGCCAGCAGCTTAGCCCGGGAAAACCAGCCCCAGCATTTT.

This clone is medium-sized within its sample. This chain links TRBV6-1 with TRBJ2-7; no definite D call. The ends were cut back, 1 base at V and 0 bases at J, with 10 bases in the middle. Germline assignment: CDR1 MNHNS and CDR2 SASEGT. The length of the CDR3 is 15 residues. CDR3 sequence (DNA): TGTGCCAGCAGTGAAGGAGACACCAGCTCCTACGAGCAGTACTTC. Protein: CASSEGDTSSYEQYF.

This chain uses TRBV4-1 with TRBJ2-5; D unclear. This CDR3 has 13 residues. Germline V gives CDR1 MGHRA, CDR2 YSYEKL. Deletions cut 4 bases from V and 4 bases from J, with 10 bases between. The CDR3 DNA reads TGCGCCAGCAGCCCCCCCCTAGTAGAGACCCAGTACTTC. Translating it yields CASSPPLVETQYF.

This clone was detected a few times. This chain connects TRBV5-4 to TRBJ2-1; D is undetermined. V dropped 4 bases and J dropped 5 bases, with 10 bases sitting between them. Germline values: CDR1 SGHNT, CDR2 YYREEE (reference sequence). The CDR3 totals 13 residues. CDR3 in amino acids: CASSPESHNEQFF. CDR3 bases: TGTGCCAGCAGCCCAGAGTCCCACAATGAGCAGTTCTTC.

The chain links TRBV15 to TRBJ1-4, with D unclear. Trimming took 0 bases from V and 8 from J, leaving 10 bases between them. Looked up from germline, CDR1 is LNHNV and CDR2 is YYDKDF (reference sequence). The CDR3 length is 14 residues. CDR3 nucleotide sequence: TGTGCCACCAGCAGAGATTTTGGGCAGGAAAAACTGTTTTTT. Encoded protein: CATSRDFGQEKLFF.

In this sample, this clone turned up a few times. CDR3 loop: CSVEGQVYGYGYTF. The CDR3 coding sequence is TGCAGCGTTGAAGGTCAAGTGTATGGCTATGGCTACACCTTC. The chain employs TRBV29-1 and TRBJ1-2, with D hard to call. From germline, CDR1 is SQVTM and CDR2 ANQGSEA. This CDR3 region has 14 residues. V lost 1 base to trimming and J lost 4 bases, with 13 bases between them. Full variable domain (rest looked up from reference TRBV29-1 and TRBJ1-2): SAVISQKPSRDICQRGTSLTIQCQVDSQVTMMFWYRQQPGQSLTLIATANQGSEATYESGFVIDKFPISRPNLTFSTLTVSNMSPEDSSIYLCSVEGQVYGYGYTFGSGTRLTVV.

The CDR3 sequence is CASSPGQPQHF. The CDR3 DNA reads as TGTGCCAGCTCCCCGGGTCAGCCCCAGCATTTT. The chain links TRBV2 to TRBJ1-5; no firm D call. CDR3 length: 11 residues. The V end lost 8 bases, the J end lost 6 bases, and 8 bases lay between the germline ends. The germline V gene has CDR1 SNHLY and CDR2 FYNNEI.

The chain employs TRBV30 and TRBJ2-1; 11 nucleotides match TRBD2. CDR3 size: 14 residues. Germline values: CDR1 GTSNPN, CDR2 SVGIG (reference sequence). V shed 3 bases and J 8 bases; nucleotides not matched to a gene: 6. The CDR3, as DNA: TGTGCCTGGAGCGAGGCTAGCGGGGGGTATGAGCAGTTCTTC. Protein sequence: CAWSEASGGYEQFF.

V is TRBV5-1 and J is TRBJ2-3, with 7 bases identical to TRBD1. This CDR3 is 14 amino acids long. CDR1 is SGHRS, CDR2 YFSETQ, per germline. V trimming: 3 bases; J trimming: 4 bases; junction bases outside the gene matches: 5. The CDR3 loop is CASSSTGVSDTQYF. Written as DNA, the CDR3 is TGCGCCAGCAGCTCTACAGGGGTTTCAGATACGCAGTATTTT.

This chain links TRBV5-4 with TRBJ2-5; TRBD1 matches at 8 bases. Germline-derived CDR1 and CDR2 are SGHNT and YYREEE (reference sequence). V shed 2 bases and J 5 bases; nucleotides not matched to a gene: 14. The CDR3 is 17 residues long. CDR3 residues: CASSFQPGTGPLETQYF. CDR3 in DNA: TGTGCCAGCAGCTTCCAGCCGGGGACAGGTCCCTTGGAGACCCAGTACTTC.

This clone showed up just a few times. Other DNA sequences from this sample encode an identical CDR3 as well. The chain links TRBV7-9 to TRBJ2-7; D uncertain. The ends were cut back, 2 bases at V and 1 base at J, with 0 bases in the middle. Germline CDR1 reads SEHNR; CDR2 reads FQNEAQ (reference sequence). This CDR3 comprises 11 residues. The CDR3 spells CASSLSYEQYF. In DNA form, the CDR3 reads TGTGCCAGCAGCTTATCCTACGAGCAGTACTTC.

There are a few counts of this clone. The chain recombines TRBV2 with TRBJ2-7; TRBD2 is a possible D gene (5 bases). The germline V and J ends were trimmed by 9 bases and 1 base, with 7 bases remaining between them. The length of the CDR3 is 11 residues. Germline V gives CDR1 SNHLY, CDR2 FYNNEI. This CDR3 is CASEGSYEQYF. Here the CDR3 DNA reads TGTGCCAGTGAGGGATCCTACGAGCAGTACTTC. The entire variable domain, with the rest obtained from reference TRBV2 and TRBJ2-7, is as follows: EPEVTQTPSHQVTQMGQEVILRCVPISNHLYFYWYRQILGQKVEFLVSFYNNEISEKSEIFDDQFSVERPDGSNFTLKIRSTKLEDSAMYFCASEGSYEQYFGPGTRLTVT.

The chain is built from TRBV5-4 and TRBJ1-1, with 9 positions matching TRBD1. Germline V gives CDR1 SGHNT, CDR2 YYREEE (reference sequence). V lost 3 bases to trimming and J lost 6 bases; unmatched junction nucleotides: 6. This CDR3 region has 14 residues. The DNA for the CDR3 is TGTGCCAGCAGCTACGGGACAGGGTTTCCTGAAGCTTTCTTT. Protein: CASSYGTGFPEAFF.

This clone has only a few counts. The chain links TRBV29-1 to TRBJ2-5; D is perhaps TRBD2 (5 bases). Germline CDR1 and CDR2: SQVTM and ANQGSEA. The germline V and J ends were trimmed by 7 bases and 0 bases, with 12 bases remaining between them. CDR3 length: 13 amino acids. The CDR3 nucleotides read TGCAGCGAGGAGGAGGCGTACCAAGAGACCCAGTACTTC. This gives the protein CSEEEAYQETQYF.

This rearrangement joins TRBV7-9 to TRBJ2-1; the match to TRBD1 covers 9 bases. CDR1 is SEHNR and CDR2 is FQNEAQ in the germline V gene (reference sequence). V was pared by 5 bases and J by 1 base, with 12 bases of the junction left unmatched. CDR3 size: 18 residues. CDR3 region: CASSPKTGGKRSYNEQFF. In DNA, the CDR3 is TGTGCCAGCAGCCCAAAGACAGGGGGAAAAAGGTCCTACAATGAGCAGTTCTTC. The full variable domain, completed using reference TRBV7-9 and TRBJ2-1, is DTGVSQNPRHKITKRGQNVTFRCDPISEHNRLYWYRQTLGQGPEFLTYFQNEAQLEKSRLLSDRFSAERPKGSFSTLEIQRTEQGDSAMYLCASSPKTGGKRSYNEQFFGPGTRLTVL.

This clone has a handful of counts. The chain joins TRBV30 to TRBJ2-1; 8 positions agree with TRBD2. Germline assignment: CDR1 GTSNPN and CDR2 SVGIG (reference sequence). With V trimmed by 0 bases and J by 3 bases, 7 bases remained unmatched. There are 16 residues in the CDR3. The CDR3 spells CAWSVSGTSYYNEQFF. The DNA of the CDR3 is TGTGCCTGGAGTGTATCCGGGACTAGTTACTACAATGAGCAGTTCTTC.

The rearrangement uses TRBV2 and TRBJ1-2; 12 nucleotides agree with TRBD1. Germline V gene data show CDR1 as SNHLY and CDR2 as FYNNEI. The CDR3 is 16 residues long. V dropped 7 bases and J dropped 4; count of bases not matched to a gene: 10. CDR3 loop: CASNPRDRGRIYGYTF. DNA for the CDR3: TGTGCCAGCAATCCCCGGGACAGGGGGCGGATCTATGGCTACACCTTC. Together with reference TRBV2 and TRBJ1-2, the CDR3 gives the full variable domain: EPEVTQTPSHQVTQMGQEVILRCVPISNHLYFYWYRQILGQKVEFLVSFYNNEISEKSEIFDDQFSVERPDGSNFTLKIRSTKLEDSAMYFCASNPRDRGRIYGYTFGSGTRLTVV.